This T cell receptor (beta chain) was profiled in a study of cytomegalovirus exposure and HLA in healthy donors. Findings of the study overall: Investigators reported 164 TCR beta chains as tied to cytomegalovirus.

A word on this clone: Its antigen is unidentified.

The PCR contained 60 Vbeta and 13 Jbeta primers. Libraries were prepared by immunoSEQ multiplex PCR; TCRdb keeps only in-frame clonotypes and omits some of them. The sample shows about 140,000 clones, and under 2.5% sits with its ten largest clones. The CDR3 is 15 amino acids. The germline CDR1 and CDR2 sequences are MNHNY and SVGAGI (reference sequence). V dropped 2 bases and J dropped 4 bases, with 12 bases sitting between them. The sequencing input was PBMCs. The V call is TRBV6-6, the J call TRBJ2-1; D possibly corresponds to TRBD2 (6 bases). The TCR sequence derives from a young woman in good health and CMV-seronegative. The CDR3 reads CASSYPRDLYNEQFF. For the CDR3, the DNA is TGTGCCAGCAGTTACCCCCGGGACTTGTACAATGAGCAGTTCTTC.